Listed below are T cell receptor beta chains from one sample, sequenced in a study of OX40 agonist ivuxolimab in advanced cancers. Produced via immunoSEQ multiplex PCR; TCRdb's table is partial and in-frame only. Of approximately 90,000 clones listed, around 90% are singletons. The material was CD4+ or CD8+ T cells sorted from blood, obtained in a trial of the OX40 agonist ivuxolimab. The receptors were gathered from an adult with an advanced solid tumor such as melanoma, head and neck, liver or kidney cancer. Both conserved end residues are part of each CDR3. The D gene is left open where the match is weak. Clone sizes are given selectively: once, few, many, or a class where the clone is expanded.

.	.	TRBJ1-1	TRBV21-1	CASSKCGRDWGVIEAFF	TGTGCCAGCAGCAAATGCGGAAGGGATTGGGGGGTCATCGAAGCTTTCTTT
.	.	TRBJ1-1	TRBV18	CASSRVGARTEAFF	TGTGCCAGCTCCCGCGTGGGGGCGCGCACTGAAGCTTTCTTT
few	.	TRBJ1-1	TRBV7-9	CASSLLQDTEAFF	TGTGCCAGCAGCTTATTACAGGACACTGAAGCTTTCTTT
.	TRBD1	TRBJ2-1	TRBV11-3	CASSLSWDRGGDEQFF	TGTGCCAGCAGCTTATCGTGGGACAGGGGTGGCGATGAGCAGTTCTTC
.	.	TRBJ2-3	TRBV15	CATSRGFWGTDTQYF	TGTGCCACCAGCAGAGGATTTTGGGGGACAGATACGCAGTATTTT
.	.	TRBJ2-2	TRBV10-3	CAIRSNTGELFF	TGTGCCATCAGATCGAACACCGGGGAGCTGTTTTTT
.	TRBD1	TRBJ1-2	TRBV27	CASSSQDRARGYTF	TGTGCCAGCAGTTCCCAGGACAGGGCCAGGGGCTACACCTTC
.	.	TRBJ2-5	TRBV15	CATSRDLGEGEETQYF	TGTGCCACCAGCAGAGATCTTGGGGAGGGGGAGGAGACCCAGTACTTC
.	.	TRBJ1-5	TRBV28	CASSLSVGSQHF	TGTGCCAGCAGTTTATCGGTTGGGTCCCAGCATTTT
.	.	TRBJ2-1	TRBV2	CASSTSNEQFF	TGTGCCAGCAGTACCTCAAATGAGCAGTTCTTC
.	.	TRBJ2-7	TRBV7-9	CASSLAGASKDEQYF	TGTGCCAGCAGCTTAGCGGGGGCTAGCAAGGACGAGCAGTACTTC
.	TRBD1	TRBJ2-7	TRBV6-1	CASTGDRAISHEQYF	TGTGCCAGCACAGGGGACAGGGCGATTTCTCACGAGCAGTACTTC
.	TRBD1	TRBJ2-3	TRBV10-3	CAISVGGQGTDTQYF	TGTGCCATCAGTGTCGGGGGACAGGGCACAGATACGCAGTATTTT
.	.	TRBJ2-1	TRBV11-1	CASSLAGMTYNEQFF	TGTGCCAGCAGCTTAGCGGGGATGACCTACAATGAGCAGTTCTTC
.	TRBD2	TRBJ2-1	TRBV10-3	CAITVTSGTNEQFF	TGTGCCATCACTGTGACTAGCGGGACAAATGAGCAGTTCTTC
.	TRBD1	TRBJ1-5	TRBV28	CASSLNRGGGSNQPQHF	TGTGCCAGCAGTTTAAACAGGGGCGGGGGTAGCAATCAGCCCCAGCATTTT
.	.	TRBJ1-5	TRBV10-3	CAISGAAGVGQPQHF	TGTGCCATCAGTGGAGCGGCCGGGGTTGGTCAGCCCCAGCATTTT
.	.	TRBJ1-4	TRBV19	CASSMNGGPTNEKLFF	TGTGCCAGTAGTATGAACGGGGGACCGACTAATGAAAAACTGTTTTTT
few	.	TRBJ2-7	TRBV5-5	CASSGGVNHEQYF	TGTGCCAGCAGCGGCGGGGTAAACCACGAGCAGTACTTC
.	TRBD2	TRBJ2-2	TRBV4-2	CASSQGPGLAATGELFF	TGTGCCAGCAGCCAAGGACCGGGACTAGCGGCCACCGGGGAGCTGTTTTTT
.	.	TRBJ1-1	TRBV6-1	CASREDKNTEAFF	TGTGCCAGCAGAGAGGACAAGAACACTGAAGCTTTCTTT
.	.	TRBJ1-2	TRBV5-4	CASSGPGIYGYTF	TGTGCCAGCAGCGGGCCAGGAATCTATGGCTACACCTTC
.	.	TRBJ2-1	TRBV7-8	CASSLSRDSQYNEQFF	TGTGCCAGCAGCTTAAGCCGGGACTCCCAATACAATGAGCAGTTCTTC
.	TRBD2	TRBJ2-7	TRBV5-1	CASSLGGLAGDEQYF	TGCGCCAGCAGCTTGGGGGGACTAGCGGGAGACGAGCAGTACTTC
few	.	TRBJ2-1	TRBV9	CASSAQGNSYNEQFF	TGTGCCAGCAGCGCCCAAGGAAACTCCTACAATGAGCAGTTCTTC
.	TRBD2	TRBJ2-7	TRBV2	CASSEDVAGGGPEQYF	TGTGCCAGCAGTGAAGACGTAGCGGGTGGAGGACCCGAGCAGTACTTC
once	.	TRBJ1-3	TRBV30	CAWSVRSSGNTIYF	TGTGCCTGGAGTGTACGGAGCTCTGGAAACACCATATATTTT
.	.	TRBJ2-7	TRBV7-9	CASSFGSSSYEQYF	TGTGCCAGCAGCTTCGGGTCGAGCTCCTACGAGCAGTACTTC
once	TRBD2	TRBJ2-3	TRBV5-5	CASSLGVGASGNPSTDTQYF	TGTGCCAGCAGCTTGGGCGTTGGGGCTAGCGGGAACCCAAGCACAGATACGCAGTATTTT
.	TRBD1	TRBJ1-2	TRBV6-5	CASSLSGTGSGYGYTF	TGTGCCAGCAGTTTGTCCGGGACAGGGTCGGGTTATGGCTACACCTTC
few	.	TRBJ2-7	TRBV28	CASSSPTYEQYF	TGTGCCAGCAGTTCCCCAACCTACGAGCAGTACTTC
.	TRBD1	TRBJ1-6	TRBV27	CASSMGQGYNSPLHF	TGTGCCAGCAGTATGGGACAGGGCTATAATTCACCCCTCCACTTT
once	.	TRBJ2-5	TRBV7-9	CAGGEETQYF	TGTGCTGGAGGGGAAGAGACCCAGTACTTC
once	.	TRBJ2-7	TRBV9	CASSVGGTLTYEQYF	TGTGCCAGCAGCGTAGGCGGGACCTTAACCTACGAGCAGTACTTC
.	TRBD1	TRBJ2-2	TRBV14	CASSQWTGIGGELFF	TGTGCCAGCAGCCAATGGACAGGGATCGGCGGGGAGCTGTTTTTT
.	.	TRBJ1-1	TRBV18	CASSSRPSIEIGVGTEAFF	TGTGCCAGCTCATCTCGGCCCTCAATAGAGATAGGGGTGGGCACTGAAGCTTTCTTT
.	.	TRBJ1-3	TRBV6-1	CASRRVSGNTIYF	TGTGCCAGCAGGCGGGTATCTGGAAACACCATATATTTT
.	TRBD1	TRBJ2-1	TRBV10-3	CATEKYWQGDYNEQFF	TGTGCCACCGAGAAGTATTGGCAGGGGGACTACAATGAGCAGTTCTTC
.	TRBD1	TRBJ1-2	TRBV27	CASTLYGGTGENGYTF	TGTGCCAGCACCTTGTACGGGGGGACAGGGGAAAATGGCTACACCTTC
.	TRBD2	TRBJ2-2	TRBV13	CASSPLVGTSGRVSGELFF	TGTGCCAGCAGCCCATTGGTTGGGACTAGCGGGAGAGTATCGGGGGAGCTGTTTTTT
.	.	TRBJ2-2	TRBV7-3	CASSWTGGAAGELFF	TGTGCCAGCAGCTGGACAGGCGGGGCGGCCGGGGAGCTGTTTTTT
few	.	TRBJ1-4	TRBV30	CAWSVDEKLFF	TGTGCCTGGAGTGTAGATGAAAAACTGTTTTTT
once	TRBD2	TRBJ2-1	TRBV7-2	CASTSRVGTSGYNEQFF	TGTGCCAGCACTTCCAGGGTGGGGACTAGCGGTTACAATGAGCAGTTCTTC
.	.	TRBJ2-1	TRBV9	CASSDPSRGSYNEQFF	TGTGCCAGCAGCGACCCTAGCAGGGGCTCCTACAATGAGCAGTTCTTC
.	TRBD1	TRBJ2-5	TRBV28	CASSSLGTGRQGETQYF	TGTGCCAGCAGTTCCCTGGGGACAGGGCGTCAGGGAGAGACCCAGTACTTC
.	.	TRBJ1-2	TRBV6-6	CASRTGFGYTF	TGTGCCAGCAGAACCGGTTTTGGCTACACCTTC
.	TRBD2	TRBJ2-1	TRBV29-1	CSARQLAGGQEQFF	TGCAGCGCCAGACAACTAGCGGGGGGACAAGAGCAGTTCTTC
.	TRBD2	TRBJ2-3	TRBV6-1	CASSRLAGGTDTQYF	TGTGCCAGCAGTCGACTAGCGGGGGGCACAGATACGCAGTATTTT
.	.	TRBJ1-2	TRBV7-9	CASSPPTLGNYGYTF	TGTGCCAGCAGCCCGCCCACTCTAGGGAACTATGGCTACACCTTC
.	TRBD1	TRBJ2-5	TRBV30	CAWNRDRTQETQYF	TGTGCCTGGAACCGGGACAGGACACAAGAGACCCAGTACTTC
.	.	TRBJ2-1	TRBV11-2	CASSLTRGITEQFF	TGTGCCAGCAGCCTAACTAGGGGGATCACTGAGCAGTTCTTC
.	.	TRBJ1-4	TRBV27	CASSLGIRGNEKLFF	TGTGCCAGCAGTTTAGGAATCCGGGGCAATGAAAAACTGTTTTTT
.	.	TRBJ2-2	TRBV19	CASGRALRANTGELFF	TGTGCCAGCGGCAGGGCCCTTCGAGCGAACACCGGGGAGCTGTTTTTT
.	.	TRBJ1-2	TRBV28	CASSLGSTLGGYTF	TGTGCCAGCAGTTTAGGCAGTACCCTAGGCGGCTACACCTTC
.	TRBD2	TRBJ2-5	TRBV6-5	CASSPVTSGKETQYF	TGTGCCAGCAGCCCAGTGACTAGCGGGAAGGAGACCCAGTACTTC